What follows is one T cell receptor beta chain and its context. The table came from immunoSEQ multiplex PCR; TCRdb's copy has only in-frame clones and leaves some out. The sample holds 150,000 to 200,000 clones, roughly 94% seen once. This CDR3 is 14 amino acids long. CDR1 and CDR2 from the germline V gene are MNHEY and SVGAGI. Trimming removed 2 bases from V and 5 bases from J, with 9 bases in between. This specimen belongs to a study of control samples from healthy donors and cancer patients. This clonotype was obtained from a man in his sixties with colorectal cancer. Source material: PBMCs. The rearrangement uses TRBV6-5 and TRBJ2-2; tentative D call: TRBD1 (7 bases). CDR3 sequence: CASSYAGGTGELFF. The CDR3 nucleotides read TGTGCCAGCAGTTACGCAGGGGGGACCGGGGAGCTGTTTTTT.